The 19 T cell receptor beta chains listed next were all sequenced from one sample in a study of blood T cell repertoires in COVID-19. TCRdb keeps only in-frame clones here, not all; method: immunoSEQ multiplex PCR. This sample has roughly 73,000 clones; more than 75% occur once, and the top ten carry around 15%. Sequenced sample: peripheral blood. The source is a human donor in a cohort sampled during active COVID-19.

The chain's CDR3 is CASSSYYEQYF. For the CDR3, the DNA is TGTGCCAGCAGCTCCTACTACGAGCAGTACTTC. The chain employs TRBV7-9 and TRBJ2-7; D is uncertain. This CDR3 has 11 amino acids. CDR1 SEHNR and CDR2 FQNEAQ come from the germline V gene (reference sequence). The ends were cut back, 4 bases at V and 3 bases at J, with 4 bases in the middle.

The chain recombines TRBV5-4 with TRBJ2-7; maybe TRBD1 (6 bases). The CDR3 loop spans 14 amino acids. Germline V gene lookup returns CDR1 SGHNT and CDR2 YYREEE (reference sequence). The V and J ends lost 0 bases and 3 bases respectively, with 10 bases between them. The CDR3 loop reads CASSLAQGSYEQYF. The CDR3 region has the DNA TGTGCCAGCAGCTTGGCCCAGGGGAGCTACGAGCAGTACTTC. Filled out from reference TRBV5-4 and TRBJ2-7, the complete variable domain reads ETGVTQSPTHLIKTRGQQVTLRCSSQSGHNTVSWYQQALGQGPQFIFQYYREEENGRGNFPPRFSGLQFPNYSSELNVNALELDDSALYLCASSLAQGSYEQYFGPGTRLTVT.

In its sample, this clone was seen a few times. The V gene is TRBV18, the J gene TRBJ1-2, with TRBD1 matching over 7 bases. The CDR3 extends over 15 amino acids. CDR1 is KGHSH, CDR2 LQKENI, per germline. With V trimmed by 2 bases and J by 4 bases, 7 bases remained unmatched. The CDR3 sequence: CASSPVVTGAYGYTF. The DNA for the CDR3 is TGTGCCAGCTCACCAGTGGTCACAGGGGCCTATGGCTACACCTTC.

The J gene is TRBJ1-1, the V gene TRBV28, with 8 positions matching TRBD1. The germline gives CDR1 MDHEN, CDR2 SYDVKM. With V trimmed by 7 bases and J by 2 bases, 9 bases remained unmatched. The length of the CDR3 is 15 residues. The CDR3 is CASTVTGTGNTEAFF. In DNA, the CDR3 is TGTGCCAGCACCGTAACGGGGACAGGAAACACTGAAGCTTTCTTT.

About this clone itself: In the same sample, other DNA sequences code for this CDR3. This chain links TRBV18 with TRBJ1-1, with D possibly matching TRBD1 (6 bases). Trimming removed 3 bases from V and 1 base from J, with 12 bases in between. CDR3 size: 15 residues. Per the germline V gene, CDR1 is KGHSH and CDR2 is LQKENI. DNA for the CDR3: TGTGCCAGCTCACCGACACGGACAGAGAACACTGAAGCTTTCTTT. Translating it yields CASSPTRTENTEAFF. Full variable domain (outside the CDR3, taken from reference TRBV18 and TRBJ1-1): NAGVMQNPRHLVRRRGQEARLRCSPMKGHSHVYWYRQLPEEGLKFMVYLQKENIIDESGMPKERFSAEFPKEGPSILRIQQVVRGDSAAYFCASSPTRTENTEAFFGQGTRLTVV.

V gene TRBV28 combines with J gene TRBJ2-5; 13 nucleotides match TRBD2. The V gene end was trimmed by 5 bases and the J gene end by 7 bases; junction bases not matched to a gene: 7. Germline-derived CDR1 and CDR2 are MDHEN and SYDVKM. This CDR3 has 15 residues. Here the CDR3 DNA reads TGTGCCAGCAGTCCGACTAGCGGGAGGTACGGGACCCAGTACTTC. It encodes CASSPTSGRYGTQYF.

The J gene is TRBJ1-6, the V gene TRBV15; the D gene is possibly TRBD1 (5 bases). Germline-derived CDR1 and CDR2 are LNHNV and YYDKDF (reference sequence). There are 13 residues in the CDR3. Trimming cost V 0 bases and J 13 bases, with 10 bases left between them. The CDR3 loop reads CATSREGLFPLHF. In DNA form, the CDR3 reads TGTGCCACCAGCAGAGAGGGGCTCTTCCCCCTCCACTTT.

This chain connects TRBV30 to TRBJ1-3; no clear D. The V end lost 4 bases, the J end lost 4 bases, and 8 bases lay between the germline ends. CDR3 length: 12 residues. Germline V lookup: CDR1 GTSNPN, CDR2 SVGIG (reference sequence). CDR3: CAWKASGNTIYF. The DNA for the CDR3 is TGTGCCTGGAAAGCAAGCGGAAACACCATATATTTT.

This clone was observed a single time. The genes are TRBV25-1 and TRBJ2-3; D unclear. In germline, CDR1 is MGHDK, CDR2 SYGVNS. The CDR3 sequence is 12 residues long. The V end was cut by 4 bases, the J end by 6 bases, with 8 bases between. The CDR3 spells CASSGGFDTQYF. The DNA of the CDR3 is TGTGCCAGCAGTGGAGGATTCGATACGCAGTATTTT.

The V gene is TRBV15, the J gene TRBJ2-3, with 11 bases aligning to TRBD2. Germline V CDR1 and CDR2: LNHNV, YYDKDF (reference sequence). The CDR3 spans 16 residues. V lost 2 bases, J lost 1 base, and 2 bases stayed unmatched. The CDR3: CATSRMTSGGTDTQYF. In nucleotides, the CDR3 is TGTGCCACCAGCAGAATGACTAGCGGGGGCACAGATACGCAGTATTTT. Using reference TRBV15 and TRBJ2-3 for the parts outside the CDR3, the full variable domain is DAMVIQNPRYQVTQFGKPVTLSCSQTLNHNVMYWYQQKSSQAPKLLFHYYDKDFNNEADTPDNFQSRRPNTSFCFLDIRSPGLGDTAMYLCATSRMTSGGTDTQYFGPGTRLTVL.

The chain uses TRBV5-4 and TRBJ2-3, with D perhaps TRBD1 (5 bases). Trimming shortened V by 1 base and J by 2 bases, and 17 bases separated the two germline ends. This CDR3 comprises 17 residues. CDR1 and CDR2 (germline): SGHNT, YYREEE (reference sequence). CDR3 region: CASSLSRQQLATDTQYF. CDR3 nucleotide sequence: TGTGCCAGCAGCTTGAGCCGACAGCAGTTGGCCACAGATACGCAGTATTTT.

This clone was observed a single time. The chain joins TRBV7-6 to TRBJ2-7; TRBD2 is a possible D gene (5 bases). Per the germline V gene, CDR1 is SGHVS and CDR2 is FNYEAQ. Trimming stripped 4 bases from V and 3 bases from J, with 19 bases between. The CDR3 extends over 16 amino acids. The CDR3 DNA is TGTGCCAGCAGCTCCGGACTCCCGTCCGGCGGCTACGAGCAGTACTTC. Its translation is CASSSGLPSGGYEQYF. The variable domain in full, completed from reference TRBV7-6 and TRBJ2-7, reads GAGVSQSPRYKVTKRGQDVALRCDPISGHVSLYWYRQALGQGPEFLTYFNYEAQQDKSGLPNDRFSAERPEGSISTLTIQRTEQRDSAMYRCASSSGLPSGGYEQYFGPGTRLTVT.

The chain recombines TRBV19 with TRBJ2-5; 11 bases fit TRBD1. V was pared by 5 bases and J by 1 base, with 12 bases of the junction left unmatched. The CDR3 spans 18 residues. Per the germline V gene, CDR1 is LNHDA and CDR2 is SQIVND (reference sequence). As DNA, the CDR3 is TGTGCCAGTAGTGTAACCGGGACAGGGGGGGGCATCCAAGAGACCCAGTACTTC. Protein: CASSVTGTGGGIQETQYF.

The CDR3 here is CAWRRRYEQYF. The DNA for the CDR3 is TGTGCCTGGAGGCGGCGGTACGAGCAGTACTTC. This chain connects TRBV30 to TRBJ2-7, with D hard to call. CDR1 and CDR2 (germline): GTSNPN, SVGIG (reference sequence). V was trimmed by 3 bases and J by 4 bases, leaving 7 bases between them. The CDR3 extends over 11 amino acids.

CDR3 coding DNA: TGTGCCAGCAGCGCAGGGACAGGGTTCGGTGCCTTTTACGAGCAGTACTTC. Encoded protein: CASSAGTGFGAFYEQYF. The chain links TRBV9 to TRBJ2-7; 9 nucleotides align to TRBD1. After removal of 3 bases from V and 4 bases from J, the junction contained 14 bases not matched to a gene. The CDR3 length is 17 residues. CDR1 and CDR2 from the germline V gene are SGDLS and YYNGEE.

This chain links TRBV19 with TRBJ1-2, with TRBD1 matching 7 bases. This CDR3 has 13 residues. Germline loops: CDR1 LNHDA, CDR2 SQIVND (reference sequence). Unmatched junction bases numbered 8, after V lost 7 bases and J lost 6 bases. CDR3 sequence (DNA): TGTGCCAGTAAAATAGACAGGGAAGATGGCTACACCTTC. Protein: CASKIDREDGYTF. Full variable domain (missing parts from reference TRBV19 and TRBJ1-2): DGGITQSPKYLFRKEGQNVTLSCEQNLNHDAMYWYRQDPGQGLRLIYYSQIVNDFQKGDIAEGYSVSREKKESFPLTVTSAQKNPTAFYLCASKIDREDGYTFGSGTRLTVV.

This rearrangement joins TRBV5-1 to TRBJ1-4; 7 bases are a match to TRBD1. J gave up 4 bases and V 3 bases, and 9 bases lay outside the gene matches. The CDR3 covers 16 residues. The V gene's germline CDR1 is SGHRS and CDR2 YFSETQ. CDR3 sequence: CASSSGAGGFNEKLFF. The CDR3 nucleotides read TGCGCCAGCAGCTCTGGGGCAGGGGGGTTTAATGAAAAACTGTTTTTT.

The chain is built from TRBV3-1 (or the pseudogene TRBV3-2) and TRBJ1-5, with D hard to call. This CDR3 is built from 15 residues. V shed 1 base and J shed 6 bases, with 13 bases lying between them. Germline V lookup: CDR1 LGHDT, CDR2 YNNKEL (reference sequence). For the CDR3, the DNA is TGTGCCAGCAGCCAAGCGGCAGCTTCAGGTCAGCCCCAGCATTTT. As protein: CASSQAAASGQPQHF.

The chain recombines TRBV2 with TRBJ2-6; 7 bases line up with TRBD1. Unmatched junction bases numbered 4, after V lost 2 bases and J lost 0 bases. The CDR3 runs 17 residues. Germline values: CDR1 SNHLY, CDR2 FYNNEI. The CDR3 nucleotides are TGTGCCAGCAGTGAAATGGACAGGTCCTCTGGGGCCAACGTCCTGACTTTC. It is translated as CASSEMDRSSGANVLTF.